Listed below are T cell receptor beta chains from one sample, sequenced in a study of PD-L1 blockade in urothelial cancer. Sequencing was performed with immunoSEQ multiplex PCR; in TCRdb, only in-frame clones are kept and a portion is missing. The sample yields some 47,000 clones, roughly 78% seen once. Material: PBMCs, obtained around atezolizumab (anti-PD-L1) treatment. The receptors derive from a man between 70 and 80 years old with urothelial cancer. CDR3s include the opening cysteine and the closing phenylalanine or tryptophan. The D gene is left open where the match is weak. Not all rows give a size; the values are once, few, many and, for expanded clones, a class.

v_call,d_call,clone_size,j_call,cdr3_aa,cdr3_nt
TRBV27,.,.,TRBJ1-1,CASSPLGGTEAFF,TGTGCCAGCAGTCCCCTAGGCGGCACTGAAGCTTTCTTT
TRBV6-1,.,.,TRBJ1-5,CASRPVGGGNQPQHF,TGTGCCAGCAGACCCGTTGGTGGAGGCAATCAGCCCCAGCATTTT
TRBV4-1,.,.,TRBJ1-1,CASSQESNTEAFF,TGCGCCAGCAGCCAAGAAAGCAACACTGAAGCTTTCTTT
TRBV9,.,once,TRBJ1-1,CASSVGDTEAFF,TGTGCCAGCAGCGTAGGAGACACTGAAGCTTTCTTT
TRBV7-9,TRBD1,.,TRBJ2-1,CASSLARQGSPDNEQFF,TGTGCCAGCAGCTTAGCCCGACAGGGAAGTCCAGACAATGAGCAGTTCTTC
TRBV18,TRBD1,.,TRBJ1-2,CASSPTQLPGQLYGYTF,TGTGCCAGCTCACCAACCCAACTACCGGGACAGCTCTATGGCTACACCTTC
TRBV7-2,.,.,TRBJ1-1,CASSQNTEAFF,TGTGCCAGCAGCCAGAACACTGAAGCTTTCTTT
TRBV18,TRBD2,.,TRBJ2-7,CASSPPVPGLARGEQYF,TGTGCCAGCTCACCACCGGTCCCGGGACTAGCAAGGGGCGAGCAGTACTTC
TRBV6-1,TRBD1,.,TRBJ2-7,CASSVRDRAYHEQYF,TGTGCCAGCAGTGTCCGGGACAGGGCTTACCACGAGCAGTACTTC
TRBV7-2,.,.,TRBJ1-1,CASSGQTNTEAFF,TGTGCCAGCAGCGGACAGACGAACACTGAAGCTTTCTTT
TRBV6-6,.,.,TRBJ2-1,CASSYYQANEQFF,TGTGCCAGCAGTTACTACCAGGCCAATGAGCAGTTCTTC
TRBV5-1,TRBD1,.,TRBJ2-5,CASSLAGQGMETQYF,TGCGCCAGCAGCTTGGCGGGACAGGGGATGGAGACCCAGTACTTC
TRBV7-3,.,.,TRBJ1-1,CASSQDMNTEAFF,TGTGCCAGCAGCCAAGACATGAACACTGAAGCTTTCTTT
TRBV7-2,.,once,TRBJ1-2,CASSTTGFGYTF,TGTGCCAGCAGCACTACAGGGTTCGGCTACACCTTC
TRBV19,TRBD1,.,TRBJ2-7,CASSTSWDRAYEQYF,TGTGCCAGTAGTACAAGTTGGGACAGAGCCTACGAGCAGTACTTC
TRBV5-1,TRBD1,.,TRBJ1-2,CASSRESGQGVGYTF,TGCGCCAGCAGCCGGGAGTCGGGACAGGGGGTTGGCTACACCTTC
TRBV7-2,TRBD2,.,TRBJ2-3,CASSLKAGGTDTQYF,TGTGCCAGCAGCTTAAAAGCGGGAGGAACAGATACGCAGTATTTT
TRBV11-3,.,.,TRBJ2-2,CASSFGAGTGELFF,TGTGCCAGCAGCTTCGGAGCGGGCACCGGGGAGCTGTTTTTT
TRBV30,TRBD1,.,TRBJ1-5,CAWSREQGDQPQHF,TGTGCCTGGAGTCGGGAACAGGGGGATCAGCCCCAGCATTTT
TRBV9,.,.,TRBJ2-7,CASSAGTSPSYEQYF,TGTGCCAGCAGCGCCGGGACTTCCCCCTCCTACGAGCAGTACTTC
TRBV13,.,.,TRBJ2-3,CASSFRPSRRWTDTQYF,TGTGCCAGCAGCTTTCGACCCTCTCGGAGATGGACAGATACGCAGTATTTT
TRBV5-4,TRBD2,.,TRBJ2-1,CASSPPLAGVTEQFF,TGTGCCAGCAGCCCCCCCCTAGCGGGAGTGACTGAGCAGTTCTTC
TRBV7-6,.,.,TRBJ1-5,CASSLVSDDQPQHF,TGTGCCAGCAGCTTAGTTAGCGATGATCAGCCCCAGCATTTT
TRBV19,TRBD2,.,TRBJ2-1,CASSIDPRTSDEQFF,TGTGCCAGTAGTATAGATCCTCGGACTAGCGATGAGCAGTTCTTC
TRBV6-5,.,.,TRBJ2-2,CASSRVLGELFF,TGTGCCAGCAGCAGGGTCCTTGGGGAGCTGTTTTTT
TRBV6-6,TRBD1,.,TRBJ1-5,CASRTGENQPQHF,TGTGCCAGCAGGACAGGGGAAAATCAGCCCCAGCATTTT
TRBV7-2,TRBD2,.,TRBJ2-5,CASSSSRLAGVSETQYF,TGTGCCAGCAGCTCCAGCAGACTAGCGGGAGTGTCGGAGACCCAGTACTTC
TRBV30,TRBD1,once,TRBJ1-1,CAWSWTGGDTEAFF,TGTGCCTGGAGTTGGACAGGGGGAGACACTGAAGCTTTCTTT
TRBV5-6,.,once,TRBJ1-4,CASSLAAGPNEKLFF,TGTGCCAGCAGCTTGGCCGCAGGGCCAAATGAAAAACTGTTTTTT